A single sample gave rise to the 9 T cell receptor beta chains below, sequenced in a study of cytomegalovirus exposure and HLA in healthy donors. The study ran its PCR with 60 Vbeta and 13 Jbeta primers. The protocol was immunoSEQ multiplex PCR, while the TCRdb copy is restricted to in-frame clones and leaves out a portion. The sample lists about 76,000 clones; just under 80% were seen once. The sample was PBMCs. These receptor sequences come from a woman in her forties in good health and CMV-seropositive.

The CDR3 DNA reads as TGTGCCAGCAGCGTACAGGGGGTGGGCACTGAAGCTTTCTTT. It encodes CASSVQGVGTEAFF. The chain carries TRBV9 and TRBJ1-1, with TRBD1 matching 7 bases. The length of the CDR3 is 14 residues. J was trimmed by 4 bases and V by 1 base; bases with no gene match: 4. Germline V gene lookup returns CDR1 SGDLS and CDR2 YYNGEE.

This clone was observed a few times. The CDR3 nucleotides are TGTGCCAGCAGCAACTTCCAAGAGACCCAGTACTTC. Translated, it gives CASSNFQETQYF. The chain is built from TRBV6-7 and TRBJ2-5; no firm D call. TRBV6-7 is known as an ORF, though its function is uncertain. The CDR3 is made up of 12 amino acids. Trimming shortened V by 6 bases and J by 1 base, and 6 bases separated the two germline ends.

The rearrangement links TRBV6-6 to TRBJ1-1; possibly TRBD1 for D (5 bases). V was shortened by 10 bases and J by 3 bases, with 15 bases between the two germline ends. The CDR3 spans 13 residues. CDR1 and CDR2 from the germline V gene are MNHNY and SVGAGI (reference sequence). The DNA of the CDR3 is TGTGCCACGACGTGGGGGGTCGACACTGAAGCTTTCTTT. This translates into CATTWGVDTEAFF.

This rearrangement joins TRBV13 to TRBJ1-5; 9 bases line up with TRBD1. V was pared by 0 bases and J by 6 bases, with 9 bases of the junction left unmatched. Looked up from germline, CDR1 is PRHDT and CDR2 is FYEKMQ (reference sequence). CDR3 length: 17 residues. The CDR3 spells CASSLGLGTGIFQPQHF. As DNA, the CDR3 is TGTGCCAGCAGCTTAGGCCTCGGGACAGGGATTTTTCAGCCCCAGCATTTT.

DNA for the CDR3: TGCAGCGTTGGACAGGGGGGCCGAGGCACCGGGGAGCTGTTTTTT. Encoded protein: CSVGQGGRGTGELFF. This chain links TRBV29-1 with TRBJ2-2, with 9 bases identical to TRBD1. J lost 4 bases, V lost 4 bases, and 7 bases had no gene match. There are 15 residues in the CDR3. CDR1 SQVTM and CDR2 ANQGSEA come from the germline V gene.

The chain combines TRBV6-6 with TRBJ2-5; a weak D match, TRBD2 (5 bases). This CDR3 spans 14 amino acids. Trimming took off 2 bases at V and 3 bases at J, with 10 bases between the two ends. Germline values: CDR1 MNHNY, CDR2 SVGAGI (reference sequence). DNA for the CDR3: TGTGCCAGCAGTTACGGGTTGAGGGAAGAGACCCAGTACTTC. This translates into CASSYGLREETQYF.

The gene calls are TRBV11-2 and TRBJ1-2, with D unclear. The CDR3 length is 15 residues. Germline loops: CDR1 SGHAT, CDR2 FQNNGV. Trimming left V 7 bases short and J 7 bases short, with 22 bases between. CDR3 nucleotides: TGTGCCAGCACGCTCTCGGGTCCTCTCCCAACTGGCTACACCTTC. Protein: CASTLSGPLPTGYTF.

This clone has just a few counts. J is TRBJ1-1 and V is TRBV28, with TRBD1 matching 7 bases. The germline gives CDR1 MDHEN, CDR2 SYDVKM. The CDR3 loop spans 13 amino acids. With 7 bases clipped from V and 7 bases from J, the junction kept 9 bases outside the gene matches. The CDR3 nucleotides are TGTGCCAGCACCCTGGACAGGATTAATGAAGCTTTCTTT. It codes for CASTLDRINEAFF.

For the CDR3, the DNA is TGTGCCAGCAGCGTAGGCCTAGAGAGCAATCAGCCCCAGCATTTT. Protein sequence: CASSVGLESNQPQHF. The J gene is TRBJ1-5, the V gene TRBV9, with D uncertain. The CDR3 sequence is 15 residues long. Germline lookup yields CDR1 SGDLS and CDR2 YYNGEE. V was clipped by 0 bases and J by 1 base, with 8 bases between them. Full variable domain (outside the CDR3, taken from reference TRBV9 and TRBJ1-5): DSGVTQTPKHLITATGQRVTLRCSPRSGDLSVYWYQQSLDQGLQFLIQYYNGEERAKGNILERFSAQQFPDLHSELNLSSLELGDSALYFCASSVGLESNQPQHFGDGTRLSIL.